This T cell receptor beta chain stems from a study of blood T cell repertoires in COVID-19. Profiled with immunoSEQ multiplex PCR; TCRdb holds only in-frame clones, not every one. The sample consists of roughly 69,000 clones, 88% of them appearing once. Germline lookup yields CDR1 SGHRS and CDR2 YFSETQ. V shed 4 bases and J shed 6 bases, with 13 bases lying between them. The length of the CDR3 is 13 residues. Relative to its sample, this clone is medium-sized. The sequencing input was peripheral blood. The sequence came from a human donor in a cohort sampled during active COVID-19. This rearrangement joins TRBV5-1 to TRBJ1-1; D remains unclear. CDR3 protein: CASSPINAAEAFF. CDR3 DNA: TGCGCCAGCAGCCCCATAAACGCGGCTGAAGCTTTCTTT.